This T cell receptor beta chain came from a study of blood T cells in healthy people across ages. Study results and limitations: The study could not conclusively compare naive and antigen-experienced cells, given its unsorted PBMCs. CMV status of donors was not determined, possibly confounding expanded clonotype changes. Age showed a roughly linear inverse relationship with TCR beta diversity per million T cells.

Primed by a sample-barcoded 5' primer and a J-beta primer mix, a second PCR proceeded for about 7 to 12 cycles. Each CDR3 protein is one row after TCRdb ran MiXCR on the 5' RACE reads. This table holds approximately 1.5 million distinct CDR3 sequences, around 35% found once. Healthy Caucasians from Russia aged about 6 to 90 served as donors. CDR1 is MNHEY and CDR2 is SMNVEV in the germline V gene (reference sequence). The CDR3 extends over 15 amino acids. The J segment lost 0 bases and the V segment lost 6 bases, leaving 7 bases of the junction unmatched. Concerning this clonotype itself: As yet, its antigen is unknown.

The V and J genes are TRBV27 and TRBJ2-7; 8 bases are shared with TRBD2. The sequencing input was blood. The receptor was derived from a woman under 40 in good health. In DNA, the CDR3 is TGTGCCAGCAGGGGCGGGAGGCCGAGCTCCTACGAGCAGTACTTC. Translation: CASRGGRPSSYEQYF.